This T cell receptor (beta chain) is from a study of blood T cells in healthy people across ages. Overall study results and limits: Across the age range, TCR beta diversity per million T cells fell in a roughly linear way.

A second PCR, run for roughly 7 to 11 cycles, used a sample-barcoded 5' primer plus a J-beta primer mix. The template-switch adaptor, which had 12 random nucleotides, put a tag on each cDNA molecule. TCRdb passed the 5' RACE reads through MiXCR, listing each CDR3 protein once. The table shows about a million distinct CDR3 sequences, with approximately 50% occurring only once. Comments on this clonotype: What it recognizes is unknown.

CDR1 and CDR2 from the germline V gene are SEHNR and FQNEAQ (reference sequence). V dropped 5 bases and J dropped 8 bases, with 12 bases sitting between them. This CDR3 is 12 amino acids long. This TCR was recovered from a woman aged 55-75 years in good health. The V and J genes are TRBV7-9 and TRBJ1-2, with no clear D. The sample taken for sequencing was blood. The CDR3 spells CASSQRDEGYTF. Written as DNA, the CDR3 is TGTGCCAGCAGCCAGCGGGATGAAGGCTACACCTTC.